Detailed here is one TCR beta chain. The data are from a study of T cell changes during pregnancy in multiple sclerosis. The assay was immunoSEQ multiplex PCR, and TCRdb's table has in-frame clones only and misses some. The sample holds 95,000 to 100,000 clones, more than 85% seen once. V was clipped by 0 bases and J by 0 bases; unmatched bases: 13. This CDR3 contains 19 residues. The germline CDR1 and CDR2 sequences are SEHNR and FQNEAQ (reference sequence). This TCR came from a female donor with multiple sclerosis, enrolled in a pregnancy study. This sequence joins TRBV7-9 and TRBJ2-5, with 7 bases matching TRBD2. The input for sequencing was peripheral blood, taken in the second trimester of pregnancy. In DNA form, the CDR3 reads TGTGCCAGCAGCTTAGCGCTCGCTAGCGGTGAGGGGTACCAAGAGACCCAGTACTTC. Amino acid sequence: CASSLALASGEGYQETQYF.